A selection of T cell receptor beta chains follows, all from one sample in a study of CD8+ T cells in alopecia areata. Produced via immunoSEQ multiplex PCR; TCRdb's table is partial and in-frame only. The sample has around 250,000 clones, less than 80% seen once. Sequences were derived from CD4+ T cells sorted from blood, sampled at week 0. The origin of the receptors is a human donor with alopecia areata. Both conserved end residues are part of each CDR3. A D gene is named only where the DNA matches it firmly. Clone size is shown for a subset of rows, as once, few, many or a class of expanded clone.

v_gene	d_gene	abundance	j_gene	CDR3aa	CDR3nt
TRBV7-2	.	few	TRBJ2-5	CASSSPRAGETQYF	TGTGCCAGCAGCTCCCCGCGGGCAGGAGAGACCCAGTACTTC
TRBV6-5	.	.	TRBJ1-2	CASSAGANGYTF	TGTGCCAGCAGTGCTGGGGCTAATGGCTACACCTTC
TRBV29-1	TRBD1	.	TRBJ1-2	CSGRPDRGNGYTF	TGCAGCGGTCGCCCGGACAGGGGGAATGGCTACACCTTC
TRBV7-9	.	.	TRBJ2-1	CASSLDGLASYNEQFF	TGTGCCAGCAGCTTAGACGGATTGGCGTCCTACAATGAGCAGTTCTTC
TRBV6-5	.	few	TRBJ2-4	CASPTQNIQYF	TGTGCCAGCCCTACGCAAAACATTCAGTACTTC
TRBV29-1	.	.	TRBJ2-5	CSVDSGLQETQYF	TGCAGCGTTGATTCAGGGTTACAAGAGACCCAGTACTTC
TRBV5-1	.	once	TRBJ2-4	CASSLDGGQNIQYF	TGCGCCAGCAGCTTGGATGGGGGCCAAAACATTCAGTACTTC
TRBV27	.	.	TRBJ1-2	CASRAAGTRPFYTF	TGTGCCAGCAGGGCAGCCGGGACCCGGCCATTCTACACCTTC
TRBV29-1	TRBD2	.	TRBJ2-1	CSVRTRTDEQFF	TGCAGCGTCAGGACTAGAACGGATGAGCAGTTCTTC
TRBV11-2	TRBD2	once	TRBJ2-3	CASSLLESGATDTQYF	TGTGCCAGCAGCTTATTAGAGAGCGGGGCAACAGATACGCAGTATTTT
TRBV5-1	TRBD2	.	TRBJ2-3	CASSLASGGPTDTQYF	TGCGCCAGCAGCTTGGCTAGCGGGGGACCCACAGATACGCAGTATTTT
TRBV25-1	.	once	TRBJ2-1	CASSEYMREQFF	TGTGCCAGCAGTGAATATATGCGGGAGCAGTTCTTC
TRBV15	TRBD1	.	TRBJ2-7	CATSRDLGTGTYEQYF	TGTGCCACCAGCAGAGATCTGGGGACAGGTACCTACGAGCAGTACTTC
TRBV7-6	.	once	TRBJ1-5	CASSYLSQPQHF	TGTGCCAGCAGCTACCTGAGCCAGCCCCAGCATTTT
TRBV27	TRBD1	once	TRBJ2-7	CASSRGQGGHEQYF	TGTGCCAGCAGCCGCGGACAGGGGGGACACGAGCAGTACTTC
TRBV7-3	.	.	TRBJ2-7	CASSSGGQNSYEQYF	TGTGCCAGCAGCTCCGGCGGACAGAACTCCTACGAGCAGTACTTC
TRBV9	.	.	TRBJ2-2	CASTPVGNTGELFF	TGTGCCAGCACCCCCGTTGGTAACACCGGGGAGCTGTTTTTT
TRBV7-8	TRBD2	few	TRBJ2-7	CASSPYRVGGTAGYEQYF	TGTGCCAGCAGCCCCTACCGTGTCGGGGGGACCGCAGGCTACGAGCAGTACTTC
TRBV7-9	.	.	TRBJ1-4	CASSKTVNEKLFF	TGTGCCAGCAGCAAGACGGTTAATGAAAAACTGTTTTTT
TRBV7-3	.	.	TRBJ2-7	CASRKFASPSHEQYF	TGTGCCAGCAGAAAATTCGCCAGTCCTTCCCACGAGCAGTACTTC
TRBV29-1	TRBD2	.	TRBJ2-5	CSVAGRAGETQYF	TGCAGCGTCGCAGGGAGGGCCGGGGAGACCCAGTACTTC
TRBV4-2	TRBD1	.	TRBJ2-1	CASSQETGRPLGNEQFF	TGTGCCAGCAGCCAAGAGACAGGGCGACCCCTTGGGAATGAGCAGTTCTTC
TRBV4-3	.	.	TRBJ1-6	CASSQAPGTPLHF	TGCGCCAGCAGCCAAGCGCCGGGGACACCCCTCCACTTT
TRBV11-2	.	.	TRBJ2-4	CASSRSGEIQYF	TGTGCCAGCAGCCGATCTGGAGAAATTCAGTACTTC
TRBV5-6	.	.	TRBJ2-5	CASRKGGPDNTQYF	TGTGCCAGCAGGAAGGGGGGACCGGATAATACCCAGTACTTC
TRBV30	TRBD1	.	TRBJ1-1	CAWSRGQWGNEAFF	TGTGCCTGGAGTCGGGGACAGTGGGGGAATGAAGCTTTCTTT
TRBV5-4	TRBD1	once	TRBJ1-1	CASSVQGWGTEAFF	TGTGCCAGCAGCGTACAGGGGTGGGGGACTGAAGCTTTCTTT
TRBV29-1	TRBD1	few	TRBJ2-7	CSVGGQGSQQYF	TGCAGCGTTGGGGGACAGGGCTCTCAGCAGTACTTC
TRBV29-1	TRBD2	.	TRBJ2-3	CSVEGVAGATDTQYF	TGCAGCGTTGAAGGGGTAGCGGGGGCCACAGATACGCAGTATTTT
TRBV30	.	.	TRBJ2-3	CAWSLNPTDTQYF	TGTGCCTGGAGTTTAAATCCCACAGATACGCAGTATTTT
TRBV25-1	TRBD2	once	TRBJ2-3	CASSDRFSGDTQYF	TGTGCCAGCAGTGATAGGTTTAGCGGGGATACGCAGTATTTT
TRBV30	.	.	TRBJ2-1	CAWSAGGPHYNEQFF	TGTGCCTGGAGTGCCGGGGGGCCCCACTACAATGAGCAGTTCTTC
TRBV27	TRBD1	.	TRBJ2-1	CASSFGDRGYNEQFF	TGTGCCAGCAGTTTTGGGGACAGGGGGTACAATGAGCAGTTCTTC
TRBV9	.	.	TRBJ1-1	CASSVDGRNTEAFF	TGTGCCAGCAGCGTAGACGGACGGAACACTGAAGCTTTCTTT
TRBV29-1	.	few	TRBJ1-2	CSVDGTRPGGYTF	TGCAGCGTTGACGGGACACGGCCGGGAGGCTACACCTTC
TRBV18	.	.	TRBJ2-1	CASSPGINNEQFF	TGTGCCAGCTCACCCGGGATCAACAATGAGCAGTTCTTC
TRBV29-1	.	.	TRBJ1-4	CSVARGSNSEKLFF	TGCAGCGTTGCCAGGGGAAGTAACAGTGAAAAACTGTTTTTT
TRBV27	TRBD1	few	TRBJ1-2	CASSSYPGTGEHGYTF	TGTGCCAGCAGTTCCTACCCTGGGACAGGGGAGCATGGCTACACCTTC
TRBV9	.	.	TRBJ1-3	CASSSRHASGNTIYF	TGTGCCAGCAGCTCGCGACATGCCTCTGGAAACACCATATATTTT
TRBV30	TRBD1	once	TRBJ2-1	CAWSGRVGTGAYNEQFF	TGTGCCTGGAGCGGACGAGTCGGGACAGGAGCCTACAATGAGCAGTTCTTC
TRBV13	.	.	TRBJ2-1	CASSLVPGYNEQFF	TGTGCCAGCAGCTTAGTCCCAGGGTACAATGAGCAGTTCTTC
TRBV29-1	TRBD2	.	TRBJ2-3	CSVEPGGVGDTQYF	TGCAGCGTCGAACCGGGGGGGGTTGGAGATACGCAGTATTTT
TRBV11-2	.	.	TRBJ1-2	CASSARQLFSYGYTF	TGTGCCAGCAGCGCCCGACAACTCTTCAGCTATGGCTACACCTTC
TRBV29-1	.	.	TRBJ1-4	CSASGTTGSTNEKLFF	TGCAGCGCCTCCGGGACAACGGGGTCAACTAATGAAAAACTGTTTTTT
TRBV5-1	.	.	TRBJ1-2	CASSLASTNNYGYTF	TGCGCCAGCAGCTTGGCAAGCACAAATAACTATGGCTACACCTTC
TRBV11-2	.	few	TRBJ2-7	CASSPRFSYEQYF	TGTGCCAGCAGCCCGAGATTCTCCTACGAGCAGTACTTC
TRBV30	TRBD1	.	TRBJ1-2	CAWSVAQGAGYTF	TGTGCCTGGAGTGTAGCACAGGGGGCTGGCTACACCTTC
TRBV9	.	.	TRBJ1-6	CASSVGQGNSPLHF	TGTGCCAGCAGCGTTGGGCAGGGGAATTCACCCCTCCACTTT
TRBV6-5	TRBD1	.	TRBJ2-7	CASSITGGEQYF	TGTGCCAGCAGCATTACAGGGGGCGAGCAGTACTTC
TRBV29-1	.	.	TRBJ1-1	CSVGQIMNTEAFF	TGCAGCGTTGGACAGATAATGAACACTGAAGCTTTCTTT
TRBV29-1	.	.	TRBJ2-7	CSVQGGEQYF	TGCAGCGTTCAGGGAGGCGAGCAGTACTTC